These 14 T cell receptor beta chains share one sample of origin, sequenced in a study of shared clonotypes between healthy human individuals. This table comes from immunoSEQ multiplex PCR, and its TCRdb copy is limited to in-frame clones, with some not included. The sample has 1.5 million to 1.9 million clones, about 98% seen once. Specimen: naive CD4+ T cells sorted from blood. Described subset: CD45RA+ positively selected. Source of these receptors: a man aged 30 to 39 in good health.

The genes are TRBV18 and TRBJ2-1, with TRBD1 matching over 8 bases. This CDR3 contains 18 residues. V trimming: 3 bases; J trimming: 6 bases; junction bases outside the gene matches: 16. The germline CDR1 and CDR2 sequences are KGHSH and LQKENI. The CDR3 DNA follows: TGTGCCAGCTCACCGGGGGACAGGCTTCGGGTATGGGGCAATGAGCAGTTCTTC. This translates into CASSPGDRLRVWGNEQFF.

The chain carries TRBV18 and TRBJ2-1; 9 nucleotides line up with TRBD2. The CDR3 extends over 15 amino acids. Trimming removed 3 bases from V and 3 bases from J; junction bases left unmatched: 3. Germline CDR1 KGHSH, CDR2 LQKENI. The CDR3 region has the DNA TGTGCCAGCTCACCCAGCGGGAGGATCTACAATGAGCAGTTCTTC. It translates to CASSPSGRIYNEQFF.

The rearrangement uses TRBV7-9 and TRBJ2-3, with 10 nucleotides matching TRBD2. The germline V gene encodes CDR1 SEHNR and CDR2 FQNEAQ (reference sequence). V was clipped by 5 bases and J by 1 base; unmatched bases: 9. CDR3 length: 17 residues. Here the CDR3 DNA reads TGTGCCAGCAGCCTCGTCGGAGGGACTAGCGGCACAGATACGCAGTATTTT. Translation: CASSLVGGTSGTDTQYF.

The chain recombines TRBV28 with TRBJ1-1, with TRBD1 matching over 9 bases. In germline, CDR1 is MDHEN, CDR2 SYDVKM. V lost 5 bases, J lost 5 bases, and 12 bases stayed unmatched. CDR3 length equals 16 residues. The CDR3 protein is CASSPPGTGRGTEAFF. The CDR3 DNA sequence: TGTGCCAGCAGTCCCCCGGGGACAGGGAGGGGTACTGAAGCTTTCTTT.

The chain has TRBV4-3 and TRBJ2-1; no firm D call. V lost 0 bases and J 12 bases, leaving 12 bases between the germline ends. This CDR3 contains 13 residues. Germline V gene data show CDR1 as LGHNA and CDR2 as YSLEER. DNA of the CDR3: TGCGCCAGCAGCCAAGACTCCCAGTCGTGGCAGTTCTTC. Translation: CASSQDSQSWQFF.

This chain connects TRBV10-2 to TRBJ1-5, with D unclear. The CDR3 loop spans 13 amino acids. Germline loops: CDR1 WSHSY, CDR2 SAAADI. V was clipped by 10 bases and J by 2 bases, with 12 bases between them. CDR3 DNA: TGCGCCACAAGAGAGGGTGGCAATCAGCCCCAGCATTTT. Translated, it gives CATREGGNQPQHF.

CDR3 DNA sequence: TGCGCCAGCAGTGACCGTCCCGACCAGCCCCAGCATTTT. Encoded protein: CASSDRPDQPQHF. This chain links TRBV10-1 with TRBJ1-5; D ambiguous. The germline V gene encodes CDR1 WNHNN and CDR2 SYGVQD (reference sequence). The CDR3 length is 13 residues. V was pared by 3 bases and J by 7 bases, with 10 bases between.

This sequence joins TRBV30 and TRBJ2-3; 8 bases line up with TRBD2. The CDR3 length is 13 residues. Trimming removed 1 base from V and 14 bases from J; junction bases left unmatched: 11. Germline CDR1 reads GTSNPN; CDR2 reads SVGIG (reference sequence). The CDR3 coding sequence is TGTGCCTGGAGTGGAGAACCCCGGGGGGGGACGTATTTT. Translating gives CAWSGEPRGGTYF.

The genes are TRBV5-1 and TRBJ2-7; tentatively, D is TRBD1 (6 bases). Germline V gene lookup returns CDR1 SGHRS and CDR2 YFSETQ. V lost 4 bases and J 7 bases, leaving 15 bases between the germline ends. This CDR3 region has 13 residues. CDR3 region: CASSTGQLGEQYF. The CDR3 region has the DNA TGCGCCAGCAGCACCGGACAGCTCGGGGAGCAGTACTTC.

This chain uses TRBV11-2 with TRBJ1-1; D is undetermined. CDR3 length equals 15 residues. The germline gives CDR1 SGHAT, CDR2 FQNNGV. The V end lost 1 base, the J end lost 6 bases, and 15 bases lay between the germline ends. CDR3 in amino acids: CASSLVWERRAEAFF. In DNA, the CDR3 is TGTGCCAGCAGCTTAGTTTGGGAAAGGAGGGCTGAAGCTTTCTTT.

This clone is a singleton in its sample. This chain joins TRBV7-4 and TRBJ2-3; D is perhaps TRBD2 (5 bases). This CDR3 is built from 17 residues. Germline CDR1 is SGHVT and CDR2 is SQSDAQ. The V end was cut by 5 bases, the J end by 11 bases, with 29 bases between. Here the CDR3 DNA reads TGTGCCAGCAGCCCCCATGGCGGACTTTCCCCGCGGTGGGGGCAGTATTTT. Translation: CASSPHGGLSPRWGQYF.

J is TRBJ2-7 and V is TRBV15; 9 bases are a match to TRBD1. This CDR3 has 15 amino acids. The V segment lost 3 bases and the J segment 3 bases; nucleotides outside the gene matches: 6. CDR1 is LNHNV and CDR2 is YYDKDF in the germline V gene (reference sequence). Written as DNA, the CDR3 is TGTGCCACCAGCAGCCGGGACAGGGTAATCTACGAGCAGTACTTC. Encoded protein: CATSSRDRVIYEQYF.

The chain recombines TRBV7-9 with TRBJ2-3; 7 bases fit TRBD1. Germline-derived CDR1 and CDR2 are SEHNR and FQNEAQ (reference sequence). The CDR3 runs 14 residues. Losses at the gene ends were 1 base for V and 6 bases for J; bases not matched to a gene: 4. CDR3 nucleotide sequence: TGTGCCAGCAGCTTAGACAGGGGTGATGATACGCAGTATTTT. Its translation is CASSLDRGDDTQYF.

A single count supports this clone. The same CDR3 also results from other DNA sequences found in this sample. The CDR3 DNA reads TGTGCCAGCAGTCCCACCGGGGAGCTGTTTTTT. Amino acid sequence: CASSPTGELFF. This sequence joins TRBV6-6 and TRBJ2-2; D is uncertain. This CDR3 is built from 11 residues. Trimming left V 5 bases short and J 4 bases short, with 2 bases between. Germline CDR1 MNHNY, CDR2 SVGAGI (reference sequence).